The clone carrying this TCR beta chain turned up a few times. One junction end does not reproduce the germline sequence, and a read error may be involved. The data stem from a study of blood T cell repertoires in COVID-19. For the study at large: Acute and convalescent COVID-19 samples came from the United States, Italy and Spain. PBMCs, B-cell-depleted T cells, or T cells were the source of the cDNA or gDNA that made up the material.

CDR3 size: 16 residues. Germline V lookup: CDR1 SGHRS, CDR2 YFSETQ. Authors' methods: Estimation of nucleated cell counts relied on the amplification of reference gene primers. Data came from immunoSEQ multiplex PCR; TCRdb stores just in-frame clones and leaves some out. V and J calls and clone size come straight from that table; D and trimming were deduced from the DNA. The sample has about 180,000 clones, 80% seen once. This TCR was recovered from a man between 65 and 79 years old with active or convalescent COVID-19. The V gene is TRBV5-1, the J gene TRBJ1-1; D call uncertain. The material sequenced was peripheral blood. The CDR3 DNA reads as TGCGCCAGCAGGTTGGGAGCCGAGATTTTGAACACTGAAGCTTTCTTT. Encoded protein: CASRLGAEILNTEAFF.